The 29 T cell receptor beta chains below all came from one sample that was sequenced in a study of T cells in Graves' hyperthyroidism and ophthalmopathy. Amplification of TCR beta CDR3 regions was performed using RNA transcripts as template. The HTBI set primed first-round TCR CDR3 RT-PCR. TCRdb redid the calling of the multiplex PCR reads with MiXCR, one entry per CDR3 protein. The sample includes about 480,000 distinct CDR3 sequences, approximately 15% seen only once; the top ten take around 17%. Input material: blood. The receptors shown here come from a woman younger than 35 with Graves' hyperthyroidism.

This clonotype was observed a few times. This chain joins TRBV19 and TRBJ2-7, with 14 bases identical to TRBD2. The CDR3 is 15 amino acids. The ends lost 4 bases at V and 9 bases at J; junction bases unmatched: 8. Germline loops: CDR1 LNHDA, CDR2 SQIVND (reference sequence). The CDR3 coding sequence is TGTGCCAGTAGTACTCTGGGACTAGCGGGAGCGGGGCAGTACTTC. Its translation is CASSTLGLAGAGQYF.

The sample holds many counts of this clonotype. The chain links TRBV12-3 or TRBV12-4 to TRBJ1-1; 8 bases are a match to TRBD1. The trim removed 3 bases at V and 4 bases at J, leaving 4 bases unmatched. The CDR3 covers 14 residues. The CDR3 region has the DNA TGTGCCAGCAGTTTGACAGGGGAATTCACTGAAGCTTTCTTT. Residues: CASSLTGEFTEAFF.

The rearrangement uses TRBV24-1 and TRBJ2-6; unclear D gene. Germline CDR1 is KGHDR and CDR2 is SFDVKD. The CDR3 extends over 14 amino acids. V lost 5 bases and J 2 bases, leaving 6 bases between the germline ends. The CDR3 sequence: CATSGFPGANVLTF. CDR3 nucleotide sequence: TGTGCCACCAGTGGCTTTCCTGGGGCCAACGTCCTGACTTTC.

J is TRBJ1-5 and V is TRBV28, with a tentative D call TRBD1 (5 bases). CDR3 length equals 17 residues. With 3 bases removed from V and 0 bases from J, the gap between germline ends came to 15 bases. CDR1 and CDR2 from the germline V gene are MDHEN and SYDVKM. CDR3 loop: CASSFPGAAYSNQPQHF. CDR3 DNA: TGTGCCAGCAGTTTTCCTGGGGCCGCTTATAGCAATCAGCCCCAGCATTTT.

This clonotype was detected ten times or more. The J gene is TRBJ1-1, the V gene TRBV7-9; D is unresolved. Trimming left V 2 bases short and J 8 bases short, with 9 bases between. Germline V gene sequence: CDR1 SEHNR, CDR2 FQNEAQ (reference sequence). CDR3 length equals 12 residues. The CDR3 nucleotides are TGTGCCAGCAGCTTAATGGGAACCGAAGCTTTCTTT. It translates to CASSLMGTEAFF.

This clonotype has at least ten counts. In DNA form, the CDR3 reads TGTGCCAGCAGTTTAGGCAGTCAGTACAATGAGCAGTTCTTC. This translates into CASSLGSQYNEQFF. The V gene is TRBV12-3 or TRBV12-4, the J gene TRBJ2-1; D gene uncertain. V was shortened by 1 base and J by 4 bases, with 8 bases between the two germline ends. The CDR3 is 14 residues long.

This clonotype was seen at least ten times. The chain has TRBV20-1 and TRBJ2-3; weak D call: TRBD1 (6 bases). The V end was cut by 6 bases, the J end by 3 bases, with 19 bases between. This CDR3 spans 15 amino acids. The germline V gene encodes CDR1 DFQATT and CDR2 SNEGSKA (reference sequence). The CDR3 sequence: CSADLDSRGTDTQYF. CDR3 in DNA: TGCAGTGCCGATCTCGACTCCAGGGGAACAGATACGCAGTATTTT.

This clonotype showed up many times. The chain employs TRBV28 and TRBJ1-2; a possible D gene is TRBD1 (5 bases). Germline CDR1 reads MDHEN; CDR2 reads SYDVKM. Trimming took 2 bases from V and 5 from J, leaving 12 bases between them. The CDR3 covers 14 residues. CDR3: CASSLEGMGYGYTF. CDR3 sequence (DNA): TGTGCCAGCAGTTTAGAGGGGATGGGATATGGCTACACCTTC.

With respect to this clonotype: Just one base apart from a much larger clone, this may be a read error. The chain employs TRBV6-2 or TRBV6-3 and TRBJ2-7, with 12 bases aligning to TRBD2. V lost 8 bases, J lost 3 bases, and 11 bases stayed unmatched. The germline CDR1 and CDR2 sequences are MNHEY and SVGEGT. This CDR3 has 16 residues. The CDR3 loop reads CASARWETSGSYEQYF. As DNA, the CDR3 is TGTGCCAGCGCTCGGTGGGAGACTAGCGGGAGCTACGAGCAGTACTTC.

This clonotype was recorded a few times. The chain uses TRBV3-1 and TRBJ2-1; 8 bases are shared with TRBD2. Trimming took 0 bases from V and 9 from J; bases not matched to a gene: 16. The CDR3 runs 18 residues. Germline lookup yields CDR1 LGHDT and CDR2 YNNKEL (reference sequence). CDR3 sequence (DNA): TGTGCCAGCAGCCAAGAAGGTTCGGCGGGAGGCTTCGTGGGTGAGCAGTTCTTC. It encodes CASSQEGSAGGFVGEQFF.

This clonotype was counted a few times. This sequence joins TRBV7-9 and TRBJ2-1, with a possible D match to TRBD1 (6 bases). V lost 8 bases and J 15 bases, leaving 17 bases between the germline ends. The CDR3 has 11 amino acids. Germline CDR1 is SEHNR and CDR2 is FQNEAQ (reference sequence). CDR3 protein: CASLSSGTPFF. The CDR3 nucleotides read TGTGCCAGCCTATCATCCGGGACACCGTTCTTC.

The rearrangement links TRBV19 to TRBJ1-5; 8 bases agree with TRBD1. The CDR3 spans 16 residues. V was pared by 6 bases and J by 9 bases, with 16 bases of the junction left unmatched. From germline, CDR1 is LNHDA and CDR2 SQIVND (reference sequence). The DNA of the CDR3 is TGTGCCAGTAGCCCCTCCCCGGACAGGGTGTCTTGGCCCCAGCATTTT. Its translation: CASSPSPDRVSWPQHF.

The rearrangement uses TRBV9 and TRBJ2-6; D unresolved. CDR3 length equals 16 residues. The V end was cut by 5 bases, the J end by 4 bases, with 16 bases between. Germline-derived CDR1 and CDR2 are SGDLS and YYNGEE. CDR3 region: CASSYWGSTGANVLTF. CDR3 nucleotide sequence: TGTGCCAGCAGTTACTGGGGTTCTACGGGGGCCAACGTCCTGACTTTC.

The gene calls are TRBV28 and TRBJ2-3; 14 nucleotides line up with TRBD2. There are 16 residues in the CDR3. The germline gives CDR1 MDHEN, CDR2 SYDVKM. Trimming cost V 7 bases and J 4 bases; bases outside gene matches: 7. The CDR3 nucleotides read TGTGCCAGCACGCACGGGACTAGCGGGAGTGCAGATACGCAGTATTTT. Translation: CASTHGTSGSADTQYF.

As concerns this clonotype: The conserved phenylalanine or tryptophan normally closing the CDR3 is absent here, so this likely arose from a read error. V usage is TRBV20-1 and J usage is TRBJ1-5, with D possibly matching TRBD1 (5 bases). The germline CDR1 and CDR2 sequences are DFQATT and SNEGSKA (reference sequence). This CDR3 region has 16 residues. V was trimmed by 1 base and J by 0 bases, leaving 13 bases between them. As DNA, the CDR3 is TGCAGTGCTAGAGCCACGGGACGTTATAGCAATCAGCCCCAGCATCTT. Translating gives CSARATGRYSNQPQHL.

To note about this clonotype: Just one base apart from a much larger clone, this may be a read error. The CDR3 bases are TGTGCCTGGAGTGACCAATCGGGTCACCCCCAGCATTTT. Protein: CAWSDQSGHPQHF. This sequence joins TRBV30 and TRBJ1-5; D remains unclear. CDR1 GTSNPN and CDR2 SVGIG come from the germline V gene (reference sequence). This CDR3 has 13 amino acids. V gave up 1 base and J gave up 10 bases, with 14 bases separating them. The full variable domain, its missing parts supplied by reference TRBV30 and TRBJ1-5, is SQTIHQWPATLVQPVGSPLSLECTVEGTSNPNLYWYRQAAGRGLQLLFYSVGIGQISSEVPQNLSASRPQDRQFILSSKKLLLSDSGFYLCAWSDQSGHPQHFGDGTRLSIL.

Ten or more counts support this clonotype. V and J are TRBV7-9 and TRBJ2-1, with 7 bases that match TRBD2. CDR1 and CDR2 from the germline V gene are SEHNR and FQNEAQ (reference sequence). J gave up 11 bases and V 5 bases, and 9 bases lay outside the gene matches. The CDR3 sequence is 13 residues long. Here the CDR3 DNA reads TGTGCCAGCAGCGACCTAGCGGATACAAAGCAGTTCTTC. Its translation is CASSDLADTKQFF.

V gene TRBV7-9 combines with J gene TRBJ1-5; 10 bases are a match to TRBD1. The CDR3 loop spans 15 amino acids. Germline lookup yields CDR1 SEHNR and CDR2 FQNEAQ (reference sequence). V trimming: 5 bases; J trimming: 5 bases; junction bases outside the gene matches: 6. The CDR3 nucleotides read TGTGCCAGCAGCCCCGAGACAGGGGGCTATCAGCCCCAGCATTTT. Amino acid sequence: CASSPETGGYQPQHF.

The CDR3: CASSLGQRTFDYEQYV. As DNA, the CDR3 is TGTGCCAGCAGTTTGGGTCAGCGCACATTTGACTACGAGCAGTACGTC. This chain joins TRBV12-3 or TRBV12-4 and TRBJ2-7; D is unclear. The ends were cut back, 3 bases at V and 3 bases at J, with 18 bases in the middle. The CDR3 is 16 residues long.

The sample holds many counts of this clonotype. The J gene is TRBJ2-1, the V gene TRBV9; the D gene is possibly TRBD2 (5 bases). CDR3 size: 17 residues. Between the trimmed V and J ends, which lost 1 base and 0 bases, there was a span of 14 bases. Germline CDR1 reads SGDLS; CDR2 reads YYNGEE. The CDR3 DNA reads TGTGCCAGCAGCGTAAGTCGTACGGGAAGCTCCTACAATGAGCAGTTCTTC. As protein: CASSVSRTGSSYNEQFF.

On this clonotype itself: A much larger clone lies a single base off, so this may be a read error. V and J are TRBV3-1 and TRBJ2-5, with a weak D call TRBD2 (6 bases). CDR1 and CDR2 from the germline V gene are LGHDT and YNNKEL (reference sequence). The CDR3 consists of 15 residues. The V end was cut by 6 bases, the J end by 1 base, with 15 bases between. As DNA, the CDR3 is TGTGCCAGCAGTGATGTCTCTAGCGCCCAAGAGACCCAGTACTTC. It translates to CASSDVSSAQETQYF.

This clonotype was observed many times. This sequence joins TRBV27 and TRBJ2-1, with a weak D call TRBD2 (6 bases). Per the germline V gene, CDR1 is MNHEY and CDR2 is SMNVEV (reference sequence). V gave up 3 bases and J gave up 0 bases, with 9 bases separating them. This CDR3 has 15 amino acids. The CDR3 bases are TGTGCCAGCAGTTTTTGGCGGGGCTCCTACAATGAGCAGTTCTTC. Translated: CASSFWRGSYNEQFF.

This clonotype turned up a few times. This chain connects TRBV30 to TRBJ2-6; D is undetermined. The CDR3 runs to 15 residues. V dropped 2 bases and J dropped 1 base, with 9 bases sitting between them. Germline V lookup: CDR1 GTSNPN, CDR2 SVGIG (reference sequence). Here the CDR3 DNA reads TGTGCCTGGAGTTTGGGTGGGTCTGGGGCCAACGTCCTGACTTTC. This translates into CAWSLGGSGANVLTF.

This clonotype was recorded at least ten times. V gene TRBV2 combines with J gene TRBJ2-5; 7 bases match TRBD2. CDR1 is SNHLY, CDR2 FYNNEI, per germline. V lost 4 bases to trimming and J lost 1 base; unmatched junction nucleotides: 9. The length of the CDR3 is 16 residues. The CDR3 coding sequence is TGTGCCAGCAGTGCCCGACTAGCTGGGTCCCAAGAGACCCAGTACTTC. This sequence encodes CASSARLAGSQETQYF. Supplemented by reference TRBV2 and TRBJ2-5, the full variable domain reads EPEVTQTPSHQVTQMGQEVILRCVPISNHLYFYWYRQILGQKVEFLVSFYNNEISEKSEIFDDQFSVERPDGSNFTLKIRSTKLEDSAMYFCASSARLAGSQETQYFGPGTRLLVL.

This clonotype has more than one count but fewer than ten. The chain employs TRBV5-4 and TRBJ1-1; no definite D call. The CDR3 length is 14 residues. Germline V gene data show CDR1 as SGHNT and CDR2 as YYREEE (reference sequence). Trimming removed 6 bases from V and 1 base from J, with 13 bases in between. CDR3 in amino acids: CASTLGRGNTEAFF. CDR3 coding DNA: TGTGCCAGCACCCTAGGACGTGGGAACACTGAAGCTTTCTTT.

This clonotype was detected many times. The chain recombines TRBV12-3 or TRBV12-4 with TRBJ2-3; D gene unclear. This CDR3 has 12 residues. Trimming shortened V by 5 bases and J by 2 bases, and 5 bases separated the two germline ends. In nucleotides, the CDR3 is TGTGCCAGCAGTAAAGTCACAGATACGCAGTATTTT. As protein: CASSKVTDTQYF.

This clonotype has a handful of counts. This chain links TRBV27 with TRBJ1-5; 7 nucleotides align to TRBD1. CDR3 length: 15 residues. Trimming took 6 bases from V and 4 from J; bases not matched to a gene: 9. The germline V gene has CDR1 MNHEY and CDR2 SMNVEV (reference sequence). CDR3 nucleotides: TGTGCCAGCAGCAGGGGGGGACGGAGTAATCAGCCCCAGCATTTT. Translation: CASSRGGRSNQPQHF.

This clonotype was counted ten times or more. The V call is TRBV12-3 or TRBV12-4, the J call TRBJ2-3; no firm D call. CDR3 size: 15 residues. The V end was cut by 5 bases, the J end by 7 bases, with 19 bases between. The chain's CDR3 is CASSPGATLGYTQYF. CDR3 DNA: TGTGCCAGCAGTCCCGGAGCGACCCTGGGCTATACGCAGTATTTT.

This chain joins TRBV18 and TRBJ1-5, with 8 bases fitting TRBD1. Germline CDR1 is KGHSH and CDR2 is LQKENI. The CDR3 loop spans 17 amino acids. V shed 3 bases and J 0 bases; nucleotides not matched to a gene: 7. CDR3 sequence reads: CASSPTQGVSSNQPQHF. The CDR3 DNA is TGTGCCAGCTCACCGACACAGGGGGTCAGTAGCAATCAGCCCCAGCATTTT.